The T cell receptor beta chain described here comes from a study of identical twins. Notes on the study in general: Zero-insertion analyses were open to partial confounding by invariant MAIT and iNKT cells.

The CDR3 totals 12 residues. V lost 0 bases to trimming and J lost 4 bases, with 7 bases between them. Looked up from germline, CDR1 is SQVTM and CDR2 is ANQGSEA. In regard to this clonotype: What it binds is unknown.

Via MiXCR, TCRdb re-called the 5' RACE reads, giving one row per CDR3 protein. The table lists under 350,000 distinct CDR3 sequences, nearly 9.5% of them singletons. The same data also contributed to another study, on yellow fever vaccine responses in identical twins. This second report adds: Reportedly, the response of twins' T cells to the vaccine seemed partly convergent, partly personalized.

This receptor was identified in a woman aged 18-30 years in good health. Sequencing was carried out using CD8+ T cells sorted from blood. The rearrangement joins TRBV29-1 to TRBJ2-7; D could derive from TRBD1 or TRBD2 (6 bases each). For the CDR3, the DNA is TGCAGCGTTGAAGAAGGGGGGTACGAGCAGTACTTC. Translating it yields CSVEEGGYEQYF.